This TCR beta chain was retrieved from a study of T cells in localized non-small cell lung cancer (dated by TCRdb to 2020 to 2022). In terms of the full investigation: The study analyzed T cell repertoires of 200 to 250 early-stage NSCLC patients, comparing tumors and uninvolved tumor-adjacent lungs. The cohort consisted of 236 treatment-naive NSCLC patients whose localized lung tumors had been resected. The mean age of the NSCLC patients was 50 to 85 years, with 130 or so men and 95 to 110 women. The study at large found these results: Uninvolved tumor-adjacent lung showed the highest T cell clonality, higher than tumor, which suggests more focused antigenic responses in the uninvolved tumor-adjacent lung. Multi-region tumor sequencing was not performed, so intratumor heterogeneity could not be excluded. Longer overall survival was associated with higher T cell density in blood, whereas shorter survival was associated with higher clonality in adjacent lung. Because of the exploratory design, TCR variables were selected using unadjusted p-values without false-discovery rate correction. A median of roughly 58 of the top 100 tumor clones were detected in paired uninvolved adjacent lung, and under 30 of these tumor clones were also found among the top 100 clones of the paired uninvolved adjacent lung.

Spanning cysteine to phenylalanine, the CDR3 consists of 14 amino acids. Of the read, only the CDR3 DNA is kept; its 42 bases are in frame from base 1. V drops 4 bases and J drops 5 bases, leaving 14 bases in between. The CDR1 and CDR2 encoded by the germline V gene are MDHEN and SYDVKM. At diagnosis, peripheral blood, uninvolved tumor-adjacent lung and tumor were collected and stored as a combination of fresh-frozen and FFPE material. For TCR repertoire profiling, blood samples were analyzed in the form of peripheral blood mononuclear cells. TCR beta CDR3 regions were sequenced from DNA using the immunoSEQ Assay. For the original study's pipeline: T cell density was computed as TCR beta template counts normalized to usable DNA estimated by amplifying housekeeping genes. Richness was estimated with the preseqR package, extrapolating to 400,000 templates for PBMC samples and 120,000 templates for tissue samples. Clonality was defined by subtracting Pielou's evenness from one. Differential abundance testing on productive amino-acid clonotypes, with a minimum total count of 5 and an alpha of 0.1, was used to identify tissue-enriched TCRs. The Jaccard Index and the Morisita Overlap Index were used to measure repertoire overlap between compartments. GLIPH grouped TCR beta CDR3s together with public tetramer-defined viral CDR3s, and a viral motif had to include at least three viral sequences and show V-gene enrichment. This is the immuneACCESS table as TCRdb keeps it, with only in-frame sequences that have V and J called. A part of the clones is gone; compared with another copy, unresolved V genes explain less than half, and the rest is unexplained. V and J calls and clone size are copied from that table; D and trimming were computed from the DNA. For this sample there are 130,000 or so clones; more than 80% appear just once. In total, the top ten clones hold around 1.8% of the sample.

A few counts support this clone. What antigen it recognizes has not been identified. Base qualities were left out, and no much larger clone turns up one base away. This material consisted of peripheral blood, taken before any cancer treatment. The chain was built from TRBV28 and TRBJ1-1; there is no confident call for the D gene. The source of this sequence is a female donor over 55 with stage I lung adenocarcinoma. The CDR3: CASSSFPSMTEAFF. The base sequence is TGTGCCAGCAGTTCTTTCCCAAGTATGACTGAAGCTTTCTTT.